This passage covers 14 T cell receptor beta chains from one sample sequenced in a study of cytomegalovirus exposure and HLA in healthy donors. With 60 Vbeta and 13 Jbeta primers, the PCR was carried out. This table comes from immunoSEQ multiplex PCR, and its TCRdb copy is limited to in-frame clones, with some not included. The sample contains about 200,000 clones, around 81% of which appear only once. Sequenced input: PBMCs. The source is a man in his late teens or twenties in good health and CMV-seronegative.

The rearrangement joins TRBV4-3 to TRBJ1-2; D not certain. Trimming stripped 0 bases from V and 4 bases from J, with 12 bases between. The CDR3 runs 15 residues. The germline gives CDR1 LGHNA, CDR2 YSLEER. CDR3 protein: CASSQDQEAFYGYTF. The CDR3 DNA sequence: TGCGCCAGCAGCCAAGACCAGGAGGCTTTCTATGGCTACACCTTC.

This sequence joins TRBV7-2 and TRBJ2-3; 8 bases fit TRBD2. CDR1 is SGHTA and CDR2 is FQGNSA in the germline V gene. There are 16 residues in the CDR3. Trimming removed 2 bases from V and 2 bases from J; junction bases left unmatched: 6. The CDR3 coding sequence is TGTGCCAGCAGCTTATCGGGAGGGTTGAACACAGATACGCAGTATTTT. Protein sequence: CASSLSGGLNTDTQYF. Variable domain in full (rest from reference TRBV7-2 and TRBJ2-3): GAGVSQSPSNKVTEKGKDVELRCDPISGHTALYWYRQSLGQGLEFLIYFQGNSAPDKSGLPSDRFSAERTGGSVSTLTIQRTQQEDSAVYLCASSLSGGLNTDTQYFGPGTRLTVL.

The CDR3 nucleotides are TGTGCCAGCAGCCCCCAGCCACAGGGCCTGAACACTGAAGCTTTCTTT. This codes for CASSPQPQGLNTEAFF. This rearrangement joins TRBV7-6 to TRBJ1-1, with D tentatively TRBD1 (6 bases). Looked up from germline, CDR1 is SGHVS and CDR2 is FNYEAQ. V lost 5 bases to trimming and J lost 0 bases, with 16 bases between them. This CDR3 comprises 16 residues.

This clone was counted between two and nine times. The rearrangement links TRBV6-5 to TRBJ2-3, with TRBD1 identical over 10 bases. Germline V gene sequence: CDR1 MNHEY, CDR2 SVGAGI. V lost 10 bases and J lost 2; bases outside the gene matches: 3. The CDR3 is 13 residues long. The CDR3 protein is CATGTGDTDTQYF. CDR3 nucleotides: TGTGCCACCGGGACAGGGGACACAGATACGCAGTATTTT.

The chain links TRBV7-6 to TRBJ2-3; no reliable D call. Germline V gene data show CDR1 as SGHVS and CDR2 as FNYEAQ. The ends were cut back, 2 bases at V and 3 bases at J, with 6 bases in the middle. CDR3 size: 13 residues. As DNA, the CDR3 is TGTGCCAGCAGCTTACCGAGTACAGATACGCAGTATTTT. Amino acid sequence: CASSLPSTDTQYF.

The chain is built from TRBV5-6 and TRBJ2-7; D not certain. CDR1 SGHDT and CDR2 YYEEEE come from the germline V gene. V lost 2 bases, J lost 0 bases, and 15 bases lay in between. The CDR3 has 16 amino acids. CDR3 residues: CASSFERIRSSYEQYF. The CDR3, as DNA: TGTGCCAGCAGCTTCGAGAGGATCCGGAGCTCCTACGAGCAGTACTTC.

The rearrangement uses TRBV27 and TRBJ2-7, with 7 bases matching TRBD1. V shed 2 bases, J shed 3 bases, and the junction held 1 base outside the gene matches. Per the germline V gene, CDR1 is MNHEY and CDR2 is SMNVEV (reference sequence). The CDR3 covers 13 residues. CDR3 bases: TGTGCCAGCAGTTTAGGGACAGACTACGAGCAGTACTTC. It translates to CASSLGTDYEQYF.

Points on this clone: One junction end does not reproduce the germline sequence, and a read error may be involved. CDR3 nucleotide sequence: TGTTCCAGCAGCTTAAGACGGGACACAGATACGCAGTATTTT. This codes for CSSSLRRDTDTQYF. The rearrangement joins TRBV7-9 to TRBJ2-3, with D maybe TRBD2 (5 bases). CDR3 size: 14 residues. The V gene's germline CDR1 is SEHNR and CDR2 FQNEAQ (reference sequence).

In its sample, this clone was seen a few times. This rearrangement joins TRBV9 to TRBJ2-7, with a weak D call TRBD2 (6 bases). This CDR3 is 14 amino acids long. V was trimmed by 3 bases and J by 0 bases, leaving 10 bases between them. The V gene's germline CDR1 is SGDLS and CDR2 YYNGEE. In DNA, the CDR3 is TGTGCCAGCAGCGGCGGGGAGAGCTCCTACGAGCAGTACTTC. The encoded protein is CASSGGESSYEQYF.

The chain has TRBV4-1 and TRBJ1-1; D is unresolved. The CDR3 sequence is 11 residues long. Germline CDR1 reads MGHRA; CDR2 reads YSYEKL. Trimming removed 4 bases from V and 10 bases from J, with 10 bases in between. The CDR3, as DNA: TGCGCCAGCAGCCGGGCAGGTGGAGCTTTCTTT. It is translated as CASSRAGGAFF.

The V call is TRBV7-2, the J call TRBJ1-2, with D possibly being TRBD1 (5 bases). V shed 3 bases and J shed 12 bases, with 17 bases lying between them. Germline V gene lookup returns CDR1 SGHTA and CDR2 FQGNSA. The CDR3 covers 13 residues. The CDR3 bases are TGTGCCAGCAGCTTGGCGGGACCTGAGCCGCACACCTTC. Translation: CASSLAGPEPHTF.

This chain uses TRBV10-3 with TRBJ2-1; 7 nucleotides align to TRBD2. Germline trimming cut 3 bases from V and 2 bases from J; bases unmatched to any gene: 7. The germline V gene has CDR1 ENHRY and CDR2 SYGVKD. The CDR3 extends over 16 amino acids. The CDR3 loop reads CAISEKSGTTYNEQFF. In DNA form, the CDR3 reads TGTGCCATCAGTGAAAAAAGCGGGACCACCTACAATGAGCAGTTCTTC.

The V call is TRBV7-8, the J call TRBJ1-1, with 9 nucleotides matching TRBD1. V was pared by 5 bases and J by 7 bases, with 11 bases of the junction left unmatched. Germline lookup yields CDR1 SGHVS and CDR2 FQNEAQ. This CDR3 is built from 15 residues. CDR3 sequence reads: CASSETRDRVFEAFF. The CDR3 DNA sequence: TGTGCCAGCAGCGAAACCCGGGACAGGGTTTTTGAAGCTTTCTTT.

CDR3 nucleotide sequence: TGTGCCTGGAGTGTACGGTTTAGCGGGAGCGGAGAGACCCAGTACTTC. Translated, it gives CAWSVRFSGSGETQYF. This chain joins TRBV30 and TRBJ2-5; 9 bases are shared with TRBD2. Germline V CDR1 and CDR2: GTSNPN, SVGIG (reference sequence). Trimming at V came to 0 bases and at J to 4 bases, leaving 9 bases not matched to a gene. The CDR3 is 16 amino acids.